This T cell receptor (beta chain) emerged from a study of post-analysis software for immune sequencing data. Overall study results and limits: Comparison of patients with controls showed a handful of TRBV segments more frequent in patients, TRBV5-6, TRBV5-1 and TRBV20-1 among them.

This clonotype was detected ten times or more. Its antigen is as yet unknown. Germline V gene data show CDR1 as LGHNA and CDR2 as YNFKEQ. The CDR3 runs 14 residues. V lost 1 base and J lost 4; bases outside the gene matches: 4. Unique molecular identifiers featured in each of the TCR beta cDNA libraries. T cells numbering about 0.85 to 10 million yielded around 500,000 cDNA molecules. One entry per CDR3 protein results from TCRdb running MiXCR on the PCR reads. The sample lists about 560,000 distinct CDR3 sequences, 44% seen once, with approximately 1.7% in the top ten. Sequencing input: blood. The TCR sequence derives from a girl aged 10-17 years with multiple sclerosis. The rearrangement links TRBV4-2 to TRBJ2-7; 7 nucleotides line up with TRBD1. The CDR3 spells CASSQGGQLYEQYF. DNA of the CDR3: TGTGCCAGCAGCCAAGGGGGACAGTTGTACGAGCAGTACTTC.